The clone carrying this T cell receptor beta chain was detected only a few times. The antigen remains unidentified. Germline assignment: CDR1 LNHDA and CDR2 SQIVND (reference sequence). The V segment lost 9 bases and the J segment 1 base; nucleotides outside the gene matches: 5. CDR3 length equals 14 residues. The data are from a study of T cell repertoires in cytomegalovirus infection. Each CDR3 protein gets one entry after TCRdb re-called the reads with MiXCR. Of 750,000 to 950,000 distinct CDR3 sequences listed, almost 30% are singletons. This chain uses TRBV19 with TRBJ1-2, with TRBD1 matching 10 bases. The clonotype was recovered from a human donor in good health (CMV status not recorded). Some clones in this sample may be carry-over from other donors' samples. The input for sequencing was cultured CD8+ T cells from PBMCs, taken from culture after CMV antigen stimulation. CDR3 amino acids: CASLRDRGNYGYTF. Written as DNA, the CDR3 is TGTGCCAGCCTCCGGGACAGGGGTAACTATGGCTACACCTTC.